This T cell receptor (beta chain) was sequenced in a study of blood T cell repertoires in COVID-19. The wider study: Collection of acute and convalescent COVID-19 samples took place in the United States, Italy and Spain.

This CDR3 is 15 amino acids long. Trimming removed 1 base from V and 9 bases from J; junction bases left unmatched: 9. Germline V gene sequence: CDR1 SNHLY, CDR2 FYNNEI. Libraries were prepared by immunoSEQ multiplex PCR; TCRdb keeps only in-frame clonotypes and omits some of them. The sample lists 140,000 or so clones; roughly 90% were seen once. The rearrangement uses TRBV2 and TRBJ2-1; 7 nucleotides match TRBD2. Input material: peripheral blood. The sequence derives from a woman in her fifties or sixties with acute or convalescent COVID-19. The CDR3, as DNA: TGTGCCAGCAGTGAAGAGGGACTATTTTCCGCTGAGCAGTTCTTC. Amino acid sequence: CASSEEGLFSAEQFF.